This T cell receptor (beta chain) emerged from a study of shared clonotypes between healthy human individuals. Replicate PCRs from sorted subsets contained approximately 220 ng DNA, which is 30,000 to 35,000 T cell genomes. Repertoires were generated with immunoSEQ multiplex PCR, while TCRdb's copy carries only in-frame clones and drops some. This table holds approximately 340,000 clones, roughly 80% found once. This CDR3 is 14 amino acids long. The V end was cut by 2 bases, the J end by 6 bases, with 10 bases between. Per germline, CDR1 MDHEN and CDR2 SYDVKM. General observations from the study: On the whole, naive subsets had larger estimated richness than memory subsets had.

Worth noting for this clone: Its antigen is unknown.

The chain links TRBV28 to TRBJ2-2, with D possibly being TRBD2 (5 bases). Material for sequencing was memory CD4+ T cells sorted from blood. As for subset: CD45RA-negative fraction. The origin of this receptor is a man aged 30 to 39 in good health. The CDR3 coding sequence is TGTGCCAGCAGTTTAACTAGTCTTGCCGGGGAGCTGTTTTTT. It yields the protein CASSLTSLAGELFF.